The source of this T cell receptor beta chain is a study of blood T cells in healthy people across ages. Points from the study as a whole: Diversity figures derived from one million T cells were judged to underestimate the true value.

For this clonotype: Its cognate antigen is unknown.

The CDR3 spans 13 residues. The junction had 13 bases not matched to a gene; V was cut back by 5 bases and J by 10 bases. The germline gives CDR1 DFQATT, CDR2 SNEGSKA (reference sequence). The authors ran a second PCR of roughly 6 to 11 cycles using a sample-barcoded 5' primer and a J-beta primer mix. Using its own MiXCR run on the 5' RACE reads, TCRdb lists one record per CDR3 protein. The sample contains 1.5 million to 1.9 million distinct CDR3 sequences, roughly 43% of which appear only once. The TCR sequence derives from a woman aged 18-29 years in good health. Sequencing was done on a sample of blood. The chain carries TRBV20-1 and TRBJ2-7; 8 bases agree with TRBD1. CDR3 sequence reads: CSAGRDRYPLQYF. DNA of the CDR3: TGCAGTGCTGGGCGGGACAGGTACCCTCTCCAGTACTTC.